This T cell receptor beta chain was profiled in a study of T cell repertoires in cytomegalovirus infection. Study-wide context: Carrying CMV and the relevant HLA type showed in public TCR beta signatures.

This clonotype was found a few times. The antigen is not known. TCRdb re-analysed the reads in MiXCR, keeping a single row per CDR3 protein. The top ten hold approximately 13% of the sample, which has roughly 860,000 distinct CDR3 sequences, over 25% seen once. CDR3 length: 16 residues. The trim removed 5 bases at V and 2 bases at J, leaving 10 bases unmatched. Germline assignment: CDR1 MNHEY and CDR2 SVGAGI. The TCR sequence derives from a human donor in good health (CMV status not recorded). Some clones in this sample may be carry-over from other donors' samples. Source: cultured CD8+ T cells from PBMCs, taken from culture after CMV antigen stimulation. The chain couples TRBV6-5 to TRBJ1-2; 8 bases are shared with TRBD1. This CDR3 is CASSHHPDRVNYGYTF. The CDR3 coding sequence is TGTGCCAGCAGTCACCACCCGGACAGGGTGAACTATGGCTACACCTTC.